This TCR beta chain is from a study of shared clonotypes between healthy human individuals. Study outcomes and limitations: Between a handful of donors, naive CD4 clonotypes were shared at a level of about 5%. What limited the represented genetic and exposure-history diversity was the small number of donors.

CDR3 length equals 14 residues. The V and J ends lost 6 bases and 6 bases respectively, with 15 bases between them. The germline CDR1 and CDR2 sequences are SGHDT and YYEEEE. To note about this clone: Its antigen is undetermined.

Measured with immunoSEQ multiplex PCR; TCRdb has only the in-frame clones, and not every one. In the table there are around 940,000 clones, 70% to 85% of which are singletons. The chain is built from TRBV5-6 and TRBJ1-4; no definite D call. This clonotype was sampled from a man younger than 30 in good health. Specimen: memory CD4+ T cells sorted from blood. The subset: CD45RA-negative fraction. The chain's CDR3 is CASTTWGTYEKLFF. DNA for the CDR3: TGTGCCAGCACCACCTGGGGTACTTATGAAAAACTGTTTTTT.